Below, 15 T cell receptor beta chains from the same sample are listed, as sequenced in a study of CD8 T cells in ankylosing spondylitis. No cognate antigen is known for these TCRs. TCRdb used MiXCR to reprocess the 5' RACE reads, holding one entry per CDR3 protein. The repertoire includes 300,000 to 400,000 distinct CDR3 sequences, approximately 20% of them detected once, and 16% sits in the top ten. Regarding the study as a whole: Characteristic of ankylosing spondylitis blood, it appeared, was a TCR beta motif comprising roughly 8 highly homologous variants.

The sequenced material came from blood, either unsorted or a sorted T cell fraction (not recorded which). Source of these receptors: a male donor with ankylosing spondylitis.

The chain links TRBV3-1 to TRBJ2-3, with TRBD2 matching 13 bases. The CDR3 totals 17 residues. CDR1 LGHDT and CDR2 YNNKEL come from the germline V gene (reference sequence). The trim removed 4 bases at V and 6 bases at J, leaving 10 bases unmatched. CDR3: CASSLIGLAGDTDTQYF. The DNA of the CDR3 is TGTGCCAGCAGCCTAATAGGACTAGCGGGAGATACCGATACGCAGTATTTT.

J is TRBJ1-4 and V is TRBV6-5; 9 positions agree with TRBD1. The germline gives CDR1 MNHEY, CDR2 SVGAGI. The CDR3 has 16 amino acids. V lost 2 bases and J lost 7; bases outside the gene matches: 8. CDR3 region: CASSYPDRGGSEKLFF. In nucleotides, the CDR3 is TGTGCCAGCAGTTACCCGGACAGGGGAGGGAGTGAAAAACTGTTTTTT.

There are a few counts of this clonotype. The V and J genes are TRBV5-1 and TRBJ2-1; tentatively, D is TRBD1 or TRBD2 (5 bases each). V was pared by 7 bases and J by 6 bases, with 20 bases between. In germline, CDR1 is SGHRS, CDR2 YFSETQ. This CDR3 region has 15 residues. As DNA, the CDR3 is TGCGCCAGCTCTGCCAGGGAGAGTTTACCCAATGAGCAGTTCTTC. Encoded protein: CASSARESLPNEQFF.

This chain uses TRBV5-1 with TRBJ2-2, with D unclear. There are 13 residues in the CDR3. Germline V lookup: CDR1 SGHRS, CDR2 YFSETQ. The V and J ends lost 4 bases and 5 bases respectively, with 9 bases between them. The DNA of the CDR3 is TGCGCCAGCAGCCCTAGAGCAACCGGGGAGCTGTTTTTT. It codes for CASSPRATGELFF.

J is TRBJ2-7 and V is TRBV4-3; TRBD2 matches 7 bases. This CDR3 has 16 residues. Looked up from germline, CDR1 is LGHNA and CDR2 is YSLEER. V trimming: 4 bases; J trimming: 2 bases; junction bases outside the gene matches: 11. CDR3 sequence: CASSRGLSGDPYEQYF. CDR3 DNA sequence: TGCGCCAGCAGCCGGGGTCTAAGCGGGGACCCCTACGAGCAGTACTTC.

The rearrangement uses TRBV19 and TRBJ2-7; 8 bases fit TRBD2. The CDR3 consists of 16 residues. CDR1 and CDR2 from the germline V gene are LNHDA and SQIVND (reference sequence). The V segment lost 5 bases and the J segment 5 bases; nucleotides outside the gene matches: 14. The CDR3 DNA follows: TGTGCCAGTAGTGCCCGATCGGCGGGAGGTCCCAACGAGCAGTACTTC. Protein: CASSARSAGGPNEQYF.

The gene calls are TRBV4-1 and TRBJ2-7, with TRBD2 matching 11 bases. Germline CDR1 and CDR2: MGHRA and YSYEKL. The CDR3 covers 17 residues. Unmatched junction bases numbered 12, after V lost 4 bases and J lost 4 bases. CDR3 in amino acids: CASSPRALAGVLYEQYF. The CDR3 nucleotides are TGCGCCAGCAGCCCCAGGGCACTAGCGGGAGTATTGTACGAGCAGTACTTC.

The chain's CDR3 is CASSPNRGGWDEQYF. The CDR3 DNA follows: TGTGCCAGCAGTCCAAACAGGGGAGGTTGGGACGAGCAGTACTTC. The chain couples TRBV27 to TRBJ2-7; D possibly corresponds to TRBD1 (7 bases). The CDR3 extends over 15 amino acids. The V gene's germline CDR1 is MNHEY and CDR2 SMNVEV (reference sequence). V was cut by 5 bases and J by 5 bases, with 19 bases left in between.

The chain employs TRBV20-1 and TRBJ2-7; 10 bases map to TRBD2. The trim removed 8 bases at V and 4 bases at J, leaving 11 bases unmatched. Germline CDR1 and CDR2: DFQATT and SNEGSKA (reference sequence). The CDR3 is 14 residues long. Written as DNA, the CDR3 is TGCAGTTTAATAGATCTAGCGGGAGATTACGAGCAGTACTTC. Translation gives CSLIDLAGDYEQYF.

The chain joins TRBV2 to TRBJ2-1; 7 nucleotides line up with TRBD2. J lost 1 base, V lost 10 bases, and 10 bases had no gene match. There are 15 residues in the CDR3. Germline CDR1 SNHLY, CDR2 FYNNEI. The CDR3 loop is CATAGGGSSYNEQFF. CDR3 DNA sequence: TGTGCCACTGCTGGCGGGGGTTCTTCCTACAATGAGCAGTTCTTC.

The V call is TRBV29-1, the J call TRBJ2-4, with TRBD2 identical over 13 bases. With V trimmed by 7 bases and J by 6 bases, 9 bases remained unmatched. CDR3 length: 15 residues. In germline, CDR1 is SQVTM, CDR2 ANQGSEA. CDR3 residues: CSARTSGRGGNIQYF. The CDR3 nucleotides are TGCAGCGCCCGGACTAGCGGGAGAGGTGGAAACATTCAGTACTTC. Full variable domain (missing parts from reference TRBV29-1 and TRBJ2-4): SAVISQKPSRDICQRGTSLTIQCQVDSQVTMMFWYRQQPGQSLTLIATANQGSEATYESGFVIDKFPISRPNLTFSTLTVSNMSPEDSSIYLCSARTSGRGGNIQYFGAGTRLSVL.

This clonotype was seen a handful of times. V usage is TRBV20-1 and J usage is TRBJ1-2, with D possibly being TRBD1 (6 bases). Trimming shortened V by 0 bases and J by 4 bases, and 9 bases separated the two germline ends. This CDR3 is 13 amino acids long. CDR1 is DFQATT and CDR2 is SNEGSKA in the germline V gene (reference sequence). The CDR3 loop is CSARDRGLYGYTF. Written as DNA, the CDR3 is TGCAGTGCTAGAGACAGGGGCCTCTATGGCTACACCTTC.

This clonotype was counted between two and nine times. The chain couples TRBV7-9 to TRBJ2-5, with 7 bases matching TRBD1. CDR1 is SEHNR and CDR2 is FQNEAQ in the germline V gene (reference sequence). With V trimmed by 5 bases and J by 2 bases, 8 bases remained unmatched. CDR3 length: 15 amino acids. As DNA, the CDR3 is TGTGCCAGCAGCCGAGGGGGACAGTTACAAGAGACCCAGTACTTC. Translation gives CASSRGGQLQETQYF.

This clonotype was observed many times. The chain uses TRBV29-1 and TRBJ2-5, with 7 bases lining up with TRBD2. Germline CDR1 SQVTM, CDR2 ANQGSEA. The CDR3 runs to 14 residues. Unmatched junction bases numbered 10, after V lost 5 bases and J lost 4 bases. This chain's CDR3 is CSVNLAARGETQYF. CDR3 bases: TGCAGCGTTAATCTAGCGGCGCGGGGAGAGACCCAGTACTTC.

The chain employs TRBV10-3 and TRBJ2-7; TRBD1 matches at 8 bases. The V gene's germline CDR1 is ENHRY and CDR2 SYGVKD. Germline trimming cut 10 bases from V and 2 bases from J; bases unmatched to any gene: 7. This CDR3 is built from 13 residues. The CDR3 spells CASTGTGAYEQYF. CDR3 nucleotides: TGTGCCAGCACCGGGACAGGTGCCTACGAGCAGTACTTC.